Sequencing of this T cell receptor (beta chain) was carried out in a study of control samples from healthy donors and cancer patients. V was cut by 2 bases and J by 6 bases, with 10 bases left in between. CDR3 length equals 13 residues. Germline CDR1 is LNHDA and CDR2 is SQIVND (reference sequence). TCRdb's table, derived via immunoSEQ multiplex PCR, lists solely in-frame clones and lacks some. The sample has 150,000 to 200,000 clones, roughly nine tenths seen once; the top ten hold roughly 1.3%. The specimen was blood. The origin of this receptor is a man aged 30-40 years in good health. This chain connects TRBV19 to TRBJ1-2; D gene ambiguous. CDR3 loop: CASSIILLDGYTF. CDR3 nucleotide sequence: TGTGCCAGTAGTATAATTCTGCTTGATGGCTACACCTTC.